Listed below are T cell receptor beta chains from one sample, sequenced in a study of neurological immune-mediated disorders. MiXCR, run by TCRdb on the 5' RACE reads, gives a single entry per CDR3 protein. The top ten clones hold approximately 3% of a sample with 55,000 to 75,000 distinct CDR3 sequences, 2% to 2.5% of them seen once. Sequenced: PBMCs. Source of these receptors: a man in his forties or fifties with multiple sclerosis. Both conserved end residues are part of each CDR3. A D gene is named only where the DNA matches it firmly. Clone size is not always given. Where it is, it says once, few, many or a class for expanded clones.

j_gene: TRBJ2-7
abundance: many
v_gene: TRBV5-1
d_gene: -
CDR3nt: TGCGCCAGCAGTCCCGCCTCCCGGCACGAGCAGTACTTC
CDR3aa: CASSPASRHEQYF

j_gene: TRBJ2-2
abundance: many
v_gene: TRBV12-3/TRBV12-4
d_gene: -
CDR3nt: TGTGCCAGCAGTTGGCGGGGGCACACCGGGGAGCTGTTTTTT
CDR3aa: CASSWRGHTGELFF

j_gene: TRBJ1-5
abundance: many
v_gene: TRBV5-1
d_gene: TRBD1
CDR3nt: TGCGCCAGCAGCGACGGGACAGCACCATCGCCCCAGCATTTT
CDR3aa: CASSDGTAPSPQHF

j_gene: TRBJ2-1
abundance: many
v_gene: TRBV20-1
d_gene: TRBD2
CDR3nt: TGCAGTGCCCCTCCCGGAGCGGGGGGGCCAAATGAGCAGTTCTTC
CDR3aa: CSAPPGAGGPNEQFF

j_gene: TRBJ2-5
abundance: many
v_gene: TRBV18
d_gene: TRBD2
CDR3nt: TGTGCCAGCTCACCGGGGACTAGGCGGAGGGCGGAGACCCAGTACTTC
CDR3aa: CASSPGTRRRAETQYF

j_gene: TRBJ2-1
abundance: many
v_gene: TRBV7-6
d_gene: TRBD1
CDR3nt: TGTGCCAGCAGCTCGGCTGGGACAGGGGTACATGAGCAGTTCTTC
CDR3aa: CASSSAGTGVHEQFF

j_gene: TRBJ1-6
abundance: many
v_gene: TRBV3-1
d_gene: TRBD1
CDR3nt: TGTGCCAGCAGCCAAGATCCGGACAGGGGCGGTTCACCCCTCCACTTT
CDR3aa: CASSQDPDRGGSPLHF

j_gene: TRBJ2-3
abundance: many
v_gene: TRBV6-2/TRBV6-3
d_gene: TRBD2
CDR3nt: TGTGCCAGCAGTTCCGGACTAGCAACGGATACGCAGTATTTT
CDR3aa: CASSSGLATDTQYF

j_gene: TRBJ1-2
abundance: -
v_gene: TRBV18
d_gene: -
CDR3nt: TGTGCCAGCTCCCCCCGGGGGGATGGCTACACCTTC
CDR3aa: CASSPRGDGYTF

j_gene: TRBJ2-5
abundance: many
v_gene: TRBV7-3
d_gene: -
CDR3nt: TGTGCCAGCAGCTTAACAGAGGTGCAAGAGACCCAGTACTTC
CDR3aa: CASSLTEVQETQYF

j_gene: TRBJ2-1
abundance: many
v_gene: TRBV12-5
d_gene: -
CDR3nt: TGTGCTAGTGGTTTGGTGGGAAGCTACAATGAGCAGTTCTTC
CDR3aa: CASGLVGSYNEQFF

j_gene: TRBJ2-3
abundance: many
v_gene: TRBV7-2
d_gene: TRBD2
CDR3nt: TGTGCCAGCAGCGGTGTAGCTGCGGGGGGCCCCCTTGATACGCAGTATTTT
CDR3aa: CASSGVAAGGPLDTQYF

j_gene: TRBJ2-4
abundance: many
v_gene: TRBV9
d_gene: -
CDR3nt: TGTGCCAGCAGCGTAGCCCCCGGGATTCAAAACATTCAGTACTTC
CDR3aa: CASSVAPGIQNIQYF

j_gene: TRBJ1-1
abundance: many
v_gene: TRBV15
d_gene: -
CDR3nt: TGTGCCACCAGCAGAGATCAGGGGCGGGGGACTGAAGCTTTCTTT
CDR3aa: CATSRDQGRGTEAFF